This T cell receptor (beta chain) was captured by sequencing in a study of T-cell reconstitution after alpha-beta-depleted transplantation in children. The TCRbeta library was prepared with unique molecular identifiers. TCRdb re-called the PCR reads with MiXCR, one entry per CDR3 protein. The sample shows some 830,000 distinct CDR3 sequences, approximately 15% of them seen only once. The CDR3 runs to 15 residues. In germline, CDR1 is MNHEY, CDR2 SMNVEV (reference sequence). The germline V and J ends were trimmed by 3 bases and 6 bases, with 17 bases remaining between them. The chain has TRBV27 and TRBJ2-5, with unresolved D. Sequencing was performed on PBMCs, mostly from graft donor cells, taken 360 days after TCRalphabeta/CD19-depleted stem cell transplant. The clonotype originates from a male patient under 18 who had a stem cell transplant for acute lymphoblastic leukemia, so the T cells may come from the graft donor. CDR3 in DNA: TGTGCCAGCAGTTTTTTTCAAGGTGATATGAAGACCCAGTACTTC. It encodes CASSFFQGDMKTQYF.